This TCR beta chain was retrieved from a study of brain T cells in children with intractable seizures. Study findings and constraints: HCMV serostatus was not known, and viral specificity came from CDR3 similarity only. Clones missing pre-surgery may reflect undersampling of that blood sample.

This CDR3 has 15 residues. Germline CDR1 is LNHDA and CDR2 is SQIVND (reference sequence). The V end was cut by 2 bases, the J end by 7 bases, with 15 bases between. Only cases whose brain tissue showed the highest T cell transcript signatures were sequenced. Sequencing was performed with immunoSEQ multiplex PCR; in TCRdb, only in-frame clones are kept and a portion is missing. The data hold 110,000 or so clones, with approximately 94% observed a single time. This clone has just one count. Its antigen is still unknown. The rearrangement links TRBV19 to TRBJ2-1; D might be TRBD1 (6 bases). The sequenced sample was peripheral blood, obtained at surgery. The TCR was taken from a boy less than two years old with hemimegalencephaly and intractable seizures. In DNA, the CDR3 is TGTGCCAGTAGTATATTTGGGGACACCTTAAATGAGCAGTTCTTC. Translating gives CASSIFGDTLNEQFF.